The 23 T cell receptor beta chains in this list originate from one sample, sequenced in a study of shared clonotypes between healthy human individuals. Data came from immunoSEQ multiplex PCR; TCRdb stores just in-frame clones and leaves some out. The sample holds 1,500,000 or so clones; approximately 96% are singletons and the top ten take roughly 1.1%. The material sequenced was naive CD4+ T cells sorted from blood. Subset of the sample: CD45RA+ positively selected. These receptors were taken from a man in his thirties or forties in good health.

The V gene is TRBV29-1, the J gene TRBJ2-5; D is unclear. The CDR3 spans 11 residues. CDR1 and CDR2 from the germline V gene are SQVTM and ANQGSEA. Trimming stripped 8 bases from V and 5 bases from J, with 12 bases between. The CDR3 spells CSSFSGETQYF. The CDR3 bases are TGCAGCTCCTTTTCTGGGGAGACCCAGTACTTC. Looking up the rest from reference TRBV29-1 and TRBJ2-5 gives the full variable domain: SAVISQKPSRDICQRGTSLTIQCQVDSQVTMMFWYRQQPGQSLTLIATANQGSEATYESGFVIDKFPISRPNLTFSTLTVSNMSPEDSSIYLCSSFSGETQYFGPGTRLLVL.

The rearrangement joins TRBV19 to TRBJ2-3; maybe TRBD1 (6 bases). Germline CDR1 is LNHDA and CDR2 is SQIVND (reference sequence). This CDR3 is 13 amino acids long. Trimming stripped 10 bases from V and 3 bases from J, with 14 bases between. Here the CDR3 DNA reads TGTGCCACCTCAGGGGCTGTAACAGATACGCAGTATTTT. This sequence encodes CATSGAVTDTQYF.

This sequence joins TRBV18 and TRBJ2-3; a possible D gene is TRBD2 (5 bases). CDR1 is KGHSH, CDR2 LQKENI, per germline. The germline V and J ends were trimmed by 3 bases and 1 base, with 11 bases remaining between them. The CDR3 is made up of 15 amino acids. CDR3 protein: CASSPAGLGTDTQYF. The CDR3, as DNA: TGTGCCAGCTCACCCGCGGGCCTTGGCACAGATACGCAGTATTTT.

The genes are TRBV27 and TRBJ2-1; 7 positions agree with TRBD2. The CDR3 totals 14 residues. Germline loops: CDR1 MNHEY, CDR2 SMNVEV (reference sequence). V gave up 6 bases and J gave up 5 bases; unmatched junction bases: 7. CDR3 in DNA: TGTGCCAGCAGACCTAGCGGTACCCACAATGAGCAGTTCTTC. Encoded protein: CASRPSGTHNEQFF.

The gene calls are TRBV15 and TRBJ2-5; D is unresolved. Germline V gives CDR1 LNHNV, CDR2 YYDKDF (reference sequence). The CDR3 extends over 13 amino acids. Trimming stripped 8 bases from V and 0 bases from J, with 10 bases between. The CDR3 coding sequence is TGTGCCACCGCGTCCAGGTACCAAGAGACCCAGTACTTC. Translation: CATASRYQETQYF.

The rearrangement links TRBV15 to TRBJ2-2, with D perhaps matching TRBD1 (5 bases). Trimming stripped 1 base from V and 7 bases from J, with 19 bases between. This CDR3 spans 17 amino acids. Germline V gives CDR1 LNHNV, CDR2 YYDKDF (reference sequence). CDR3 region: CATSRGQGQGIGGELFF. As DNA, the CDR3 is TGTGCCACCAGCAGAGGTCAAGGGCAGGGCATAGGCGGGGAGCTGTTTTTT. Together with reference TRBV15 and TRBJ2-2, the CDR3 gives the full variable domain: DAMVIQNPRYQVTQFGKPVTLSCSQTLNHNVMYWYQQKSSQAPKLLFHYYDKDFNNEADTPDNFQSRRPNTSFCFLDIRSPGLGDTAMYLCATSRGQGQGIGGELFFGEGSRLTVL.

The rearrangement joins TRBV5-6 to TRBJ2-1; the match to TRBD2 covers 8 bases. The V segment lost 1 base and the J segment 2 bases; nucleotides outside the gene matches: 5. From germline, CDR1 is SGHDT and CDR2 YYEEEE. This CDR3 is built from 16 residues. The CDR3 loop is CASSLPGGTPYNEQFF. The CDR3 nucleotides read TGTGCCAGCAGCTTGCCGGGAGGGACGCCCTACAATGAGCAGTTCTTC.

V and J are TRBV29-1 and TRBJ2-1, with 9 positions matching TRBD2. V shed 8 bases, J shed 8 bases, and the junction held 13 bases outside the gene matches. Germline CDR1 SQVTM, CDR2 ANQGSEA. This CDR3 spans 14 amino acids. In DNA, the CDR3 is TGCAGCCTGAAGGGCGGGAGGGGGATCGATGAGCAGTTCTTC. Amino acids: CSLKGGRGIDEQFF.

V usage is TRBV7-8 and J usage is TRBJ2-1; D might be TRBD2 (10 bases). The germline V and J ends were trimmed by 5 bases and 5 bases, with 25 bases remaining between them. The CDR3 loop spans 18 amino acids. Germline V gene sequence: CDR1 SGHVS, CDR2 FQNEAQ. CDR3 in amino acids: CASSPSRGQGLANNEQFF. CDR3 DNA sequence: TGTGCCAGCAGCCCCTCTCGGGGACAGGGACTAGCGAACAATGAGCAGTTCTTC.

The V gene is TRBV28, the J gene TRBJ2-7, with 7 bases fitting TRBD1. J was trimmed by 3 bases and V by 3 bases; bases with no gene match: 8. Germline loops: CDR1 MDHEN, CDR2 SYDVKM. The CDR3 runs 15 residues. In DNA, the CDR3 is TGTGCCAGCAGTTTCCGACAGGGACGGGGCTACGAGCAGTACTTC. Translating gives CASSFRQGRGYEQYF.

The CDR3 bases are TGTGCCAGCAGCTCGAGCCGGGGACAGGTTTGGTACGAGCAGTACTTC. Translated: CASSSSRGQVWYEQYF. The gene calls are TRBV5-6 and TRBJ2-7, with 8 bases that match TRBD1. In germline, CDR1 is SGHDT, CDR2 YYEEEE. V lost 3 bases and J lost 4; bases outside the gene matches: 12. The CDR3 is 16 residues long.

The gene calls are TRBV7-2 and TRBJ2-1; the D gene could be TRBD1 or TRBD2 (5 bases each). Germline V gives CDR1 SGHTA, CDR2 FQGNSA. Between the trimmed V and J ends, which lost 5 bases and 6 bases, there was a span of 17 bases. The CDR3 loop spans 15 amino acids. CDR3 region: CASSNRDPRPNEQFF. CDR3 nucleotide sequence: TGTGCCAGCAGCAACCGGGACCCTCGGCCCAATGAGCAGTTCTTC.

The chain joins TRBV28 to TRBJ2-1; the D call may be TRBD1 or TRBD2 (5 bases each). The CDR3 spans 17 residues. V was trimmed by 7 bases and J by 6 bases, leaving 25 bases between them. Germline V gene data show CDR1 as MDHEN and CDR2 as SYDVKM. The CDR3 DNA reads as TGTGCCAGCACTAAACCCGTCGGGATGTCAGGGTTCAATGAGCAGTTCTTC. Its translation: CASTKPVGMSGFNEQFF.

The genes are TRBV18 and TRBJ2-3; the D call may be TRBD1 or TRBD2 (5 bases each). CDR1 KGHSH and CDR2 LQKENI come from the germline V gene. CDR3 length: 15 residues. V lost 1 base to trimming and J lost 1 base, with 9 bases between them. Here the CDR3 reads CASSPQMGRTDTQYF. CDR3 nucleotides: TGTGCCAGCTCACCACAGATGGGACGCACAGATACGCAGTATTTT.

The genes are TRBV18 and TRBJ2-5; 9 positions agree with TRBD1. Looked up from germline, CDR1 is KGHSH and CDR2 is LQKENI. Trimming at V came to 3 bases and at J to 4 bases, leaving 9 bases not matched to a gene. There are 16 residues in the CDR3. This chain's CDR3 is CASSPSWDRVGETQYF. Here the CDR3 DNA reads TGTGCCAGCTCACCGAGCTGGGACAGGGTAGGAGAGACCCAGTACTTC.

This clone was seen once. Other DNA sequences of this sample code for an identical CDR3. The chain has TRBV6-1 and TRBJ1-2; maybe TRBD1 (5 bases). The CDR3 covers 13 residues. V dropped 2 bases and J dropped 4 bases, with 8 bases sitting between them. Germline CDR1 MNHNS, CDR2 SASEGT. The CDR3 reads CASSELGGYGYTF. The CDR3, as DNA: TGTGCCAGCAGTGAACTCGGGGGCTATGGCTACACCTTC.

This chain's CDR3 is CASSLAPGGTSSGANVLTF. Here the CDR3 DNA reads TGCGCCAGCAGCTTGGCTCCGGGGGGAACTTCCTCTGGGGCCAACGTCCTGACTTTC. The chain has TRBV5-1 and TRBJ2-6; 7 bases map to TRBD2. Germline loops: CDR1 SGHRS, CDR2 YFSETQ. The CDR3 sequence is 19 residues long. Unmatched junction bases numbered 9, after V lost 0 bases and J lost 0 bases. The variable domain in full, with the rest retrieved from reference TRBV5-1 and TRBJ2-6, is KAGVTQTPRYLIKTRGQQVTLSCSPISGHRSVSWYQQTPGQGLQFLFEYFSETQRNKGNFPGRFSGRQFSNSRSEMNVSTLELGDSALYLCASSLAPGGTSSGANVLTFGAGSRLTVL.

The chain couples TRBV6-5 to TRBJ2-7; D is undetermined. This CDR3 comprises 12 residues. V shed 8 bases and J shed 6 bases, with 14 bases lying between them. Germline V gives CDR1 MNHEY, CDR2 SVGAGI. CDR3 amino acids: CASQTSRSEQYF. The CDR3 region has the DNA TGTGCCAGCCAGACCTCAAGAAGCGAGCAGTACTTC.

The gene calls are TRBV5-1 and TRBJ2-7, with 8 bases that match TRBD2. Germline V gene sequence: CDR1 SGHRS, CDR2 YFSETQ. V was clipped by 4 bases and J by 2 bases; unmatched bases: 5. There are 14 residues in the CDR3. DNA of the CDR3: TGCGCCAGCAGCCGAGCGGGAGAAACCTACGAGCAGTACTTC. Protein product: CASSRAGETYEQYF.

The chain uses TRBV7-9 and TRBJ2-7; TRBD2 agrees at 7 bases. CDR3 length: 15 residues. V was pared by 2 bases and J by 5 bases, with 9 bases of the junction left unmatched. Germline loops: CDR1 SEHNR, CDR2 FQNEAQ (reference sequence). This CDR3 reads CASSLRDYPWNEQYF. The CDR3 DNA sequence: TGTGCCAGCAGCTTAAGGGACTACCCATGGAACGAGCAGTACTTC. Complete variable domain (other parts from reference TRBV7-9 and TRBJ2-7): DTGVSQNPRHKITKRGQNVTFRCDPISEHNRLYWYRQTLGQGPEFLTYFQNEAQLEKSRLLSDRFSAERPKGSFSTLEIQRTEQGDSAMYLCASSLRDYPWNEQYFGPGTRLTVT.

This CDR3 is CASSQGRETQYF. The CDR3 bases are TGCGCCAGCAGCCAAGGAAGAGAGACCCAGTACTTC. The V and J genes are TRBV4-3 and TRBJ2-5; D ambiguous. CDR3 length: 12 residues. CDR1 and CDR2 (germline): LGHNA, YSLEER. V lost 1 base to trimming and J lost 4 bases, with 4 bases between them.

The CDR3, as DNA: TGTGCCAGCAGCCTGAGTGGTGAGACCCAGTACTTC. Amino acid sequence: CASSLSGETQYF. The chain links TRBV9 to TRBJ2-5; D is uncertain. Germline assignment: CDR1 SGDLS and CDR2 YYNGEE. The CDR3 runs to 12 residues. The V end was cut by 4 bases, the J end by 5 bases, with 9 bases between.

This chain uses TRBV7-6 with TRBJ1-2; 8 positions match TRBD1. The CDR3 has 13 residues. J was trimmed by 8 bases and V by 4 bases; bases with no gene match: 6. The germline CDR1 and CDR2 sequences are SGHVS and FNYEAQ. This chain's CDR3 is CASSSLTGEGYTF. The CDR3 nucleotides read TGTGCCAGCAGCTCCCTGACAGGGGAAGGCTACACCTTC.